These 10 T cell receptor beta chains were sequenced from one sample in a study of T cells in Graves' hyperthyroidism and ophthalmopathy. Amplified regions were TCR beta CDR3 sequences from RNA transcripts. TCR CDR3 underwent first-round RT-PCR with the HTBI primer set. TCRdb independently ran MiXCR on the multiplex PCR reads; one entry per CDR3 protein. The sample yields approximately 380,000 distinct CDR3 sequences, around a sixth seen once. Material: blood. Receptors originate from a young man with Graves' ophthalmopathy.

The chain carries TRBV9 and TRBJ2-7; 10 bases agree with TRBD1. This CDR3 has 14 residues. Germline values: CDR1 SGDLS, CDR2 YYNGEE. With 2 bases clipped from V and 6 bases from J, the junction kept 5 bases outside the gene matches. This CDR3 is CASSVGTGDPEQYF. CDR3 nucleotide sequence: TGTGCCAGCAGCGTGGGGACAGGGGACCCCGAGCAGTACTTC.

The genes are TRBV7-9 and TRBJ1-5; 12 bases align to TRBD1. V dropped 4 bases and J dropped 7; count of bases not matched to a gene: 8. There are 16 residues in the CDR3. From germline, CDR1 is SEHNR and CDR2 FQNEAQ (reference sequence). The CDR3 loop is CASSSGTGGSGQPQHF. The CDR3 DNA follows: TGTGCCAGCAGCTCAGGGACAGGGGGCTCGGGACAGCCCCAGCATTTT.

This clonotype was recorded at least ten times. The rearrangement uses TRBV7-3 and TRBJ2-1; perhaps TRBD2 as D (5 bases). The CDR3 length is 13 residues. With 2 bases removed from V and 9 bases from J, the gap between germline ends came to 11 bases. Looked up from germline, CDR1 is SGHTA and CDR2 is FQGTGA. CDR3 sequence reads: CASSLLPGIEQFF. The DNA for the CDR3 is TGTGCCAGCAGCTTACTCCCGGGAATTGAGCAGTTCTTC.

The V call is TRBV5-1, the J call TRBJ1-1, with TRBD1 matching over 7 bases. The CDR3 spans 14 residues. V lost 0 bases to trimming and J lost 7 bases; unmatched junction nucleotides: 6. Germline lookup yields CDR1 SGHRS and CDR2 YFSETQ. CDR3 loop: CASSLDSGTVEAFF. The DNA for the CDR3 is TGCGCCAGCAGCTTGGACTCGGGGACAGTTGAAGCTTTCTTT.

This clonotype was observed many times. The rearrangement links TRBV5-5 to TRBJ2-2; D gene ambiguous. Germline loops: CDR1 SGHKS, CDR2 YYEKEE (reference sequence). V lost 0 bases and J 4 bases, leaving 10 bases between the germline ends. CDR3 length equals 15 residues. In DNA, the CDR3 is TGTGCCAGCAGCTTGGTCCCCAGCGTCACCGGGGAGCTGTTTTTT. Its translation: CASSLVPSVTGELFF.

A remark on this clonotype: A read error is possible here, since a much larger clone lies one base away. The genes are TRBV13 and TRBJ2-7; the D is unclear. Between the trimmed V and J ends, which lost 5 bases and 1 base, there was a span of 18 bases. Per the germline V gene, CDR1 is PRHDT and CDR2 is FYEKMQ (reference sequence). This CDR3 region has 16 residues. Here the CDR3 reads CASSTRHKSPSYEQYF. The CDR3 bases are TGTGCCAGCAGCACAAGACACAAGAGTCCTTCCTACGAGCAGTACTTC.

CDR3 DNA sequence: TGTGCCAGCATTAAGGGACAGGGGAACTATGGCTACACCTTC. This encodes CASIKGQGNYGYTF. V usage is TRBV12-3 or TRBV12-4 and J usage is TRBJ1-2, with 10 nucleotides matching TRBD1. This CDR3 spans 14 amino acids. Trimming at V came to 7 bases and at J to 2 bases, leaving 4 bases not matched to a gene.

This clonotype has only a few counts. This chain uses TRBV5-1 with TRBJ1-3; a possible D gene is TRBD1 (5 bases). V was clipped by 5 bases and J by 8 bases, with 20 bases between them. CDR1 and CDR2 from the germline V gene are SGHRS and YFSETQ. This CDR3 region has 15 residues. This CDR3 is CASRSQGFGSDTIYF. The CDR3 bases are TGCGCCAGCAGGTCTCAGGGATTCGGGTCGGACACCATATATTTT.

In its sample, this clonotype was seen many times. The chain uses TRBV5-1 and TRBJ1-1, with D tentatively TRBD1 (5 bases). Trimming left V 3 bases short and J 8 bases short, with 17 bases between. The CDR3 extends over 14 amino acids. CDR1 is SGHRS, CDR2 YFSETQ, per germline. CDR3 nucleotide sequence: TGCGCCAGCAGCTCCCGGGGGAGGGAATTCGAAGCTTTCTTT. Its protein product is CASSSRGREFEAFF.

The J gene is TRBJ2-3, the V gene TRBV6-9; 9 nucleotides align to TRBD2. This CDR3 has 16 residues. In germline, CDR1 is MNHGY, CDR2 SVAAGI. With V trimmed by 3 bases and J by 4 bases, 8 bases remained unmatched. In DNA form, the CDR3 reads TGTGCCAGCAGTTACGGGGCGGGGGGGCAAGCAGATACGCAGTATTTT. It codes for CASSYGAGGQADTQYF.